The entry below describes one TCR beta chain. Its binding antigen is unknown. There are no base qualities to consult, and no much larger clone falls within one base. The method was the immunoSEQ multiplex PCR assay. The authors' analysis ran thus. During preprocessing, nonproductive sequences were discarded, as were any CDR3s that did not begin with C, did not end with F or W, or were shorter than 7 amino acids. Antigen-specific clonotypes were called with the MANAFEST web app, based on expansion relative to reference and other culture wells. A clone was considered positive if significant expansion relative to the reference culture was observed in 2 of 3 replicate wells at an FDR below 0.05. A further requirement for positive clones was significant expansion compared with all other tandem wells, along with an odds ratio above 5. CDR3 homology was quantified as pairwise Levenshtein distance, calculated with the stringdist R package after three terminal residues were trimmed from each end. This is the immuneACCESS table as TCRdb keeps it, with only in-frame sequences that have V and J called. A part of the clones is gone; compared with another copy, unresolved V genes explain less than half, and the rest is unexplained. That table furnishes V, J and clone size, whereas the DNA furnished D and trimming. The sample table lists around 20,000 clones, 66% of them with a count of one. The ten largest clonotypes hold around 10% of the sample.

The data are from a study of CD4 T cells in relation to SARS-CoV-2 and coronaviruses (dated by TCRdb to the early 2020s). A note on the overall study: In the ViraFEST assay, PBMCs were grown with antigen for about eleven days, and TCR beta CDR3s were then sequenced to identify antigen-specific clonal expansions. An HIV-1 Nef peptide pool or a culture without peptide was used as the negative reference condition. HLA restriction was mapped for shared crossreactive spike epitopes using patient-derived lymphoblastoid cell lines. The study assessed, at the TCR clonotype level, memory CD4+ T cell crossreactivity between SARS-CoV-2 and common cold coronavirus spike proteins. Samples from three pre-COVID donors and the naive versus memory experiments were sequenced with the Adaptive Biotechnologies TCR-sequencing kit; other data were Illumina-based. For other donors in the study, expansion assays were sequenced with a different, Illumina-based TCR-beta assay.

Points the paper makes about the study in general: Small numbers of patients and of tested TCRs limited the study. Pre-pandemic and post-infection samples were not both contributed by any donor, so tracing of the source of pre-existing responses was limited. Crossreactive clones showed significantly weaker SARS-CoV-2-driven expansion than monoreactive clones, consistent with antigenic imprinting. Because the crossreactivity analysis focused on spike protein, crossreactivity against other viral proteins was not assessed. In about 61% of donors, memory CD4+ clonotypes turned up that crossrecognized SARS-CoV-2 and at least one common cold coronavirus spike.

CD4+ T cells from unexposed donors were collected before the COVID-19 pandemic (2011-2018). After more than nine days of culture, CD4+ T cells were isolated with the EasySep CD4+ T cell isolation kit. As cell numbers permitted, CD4+ T cells from unexposed donors were tested for reactivity to SARS-CoV-2 S and N and to four common cold coronavirus spike pools. PBMCs were cultured at a few million per well in IMDM supplemented with roughly 5% human AB serum and around 9.2 IU/ml IL-2. Half of the culture medium was replaced with fresh IL-2-containing medium on days 3 and 7. Triplicate replicate wells were generally used for each peptide culture condition. The leukapheresis product for the unexposed donors was obtained through commercial purchase. Ficoll-Paque PLUS gradient centrifugation was used to isolate PBMCs from either whole blood or leukapheresis product. PBMCs were either used fresh in the expansion assay or cryopreserved at -140 degrees C. The QIAamp Micro DNA Kit was used to extract genomic DNA from the CD4+ T cells.

Sequencing was performed on CD4+ T cells from PBMCs, cultured in vitro. The TCR originated in a human donor in good health.

This receptor carries the CDR3 CASRKNRGRDLGETQYF. The nucleotides are TGCGCCAGCCGTAAGAACAGGGGGCGCGACCTTGGGGAGACCCAGTACTTC. This sequence uses TRBV5-1 and TRBJ2-5, with 9 bases matching TRBD1. Inclusive of the bounding cysteine and phenylalanine, the CDR3 is 17 residues long. Kept here is only the CDR3 DNA, which spans 51 bases and is read in frame from base 1. V ends up 7 bases short and J 5 bases short, with an unmatched junction base count of 18. The CDR1 and CDR2 encoded by the germline V gene are SGHRS and YFSETQ.